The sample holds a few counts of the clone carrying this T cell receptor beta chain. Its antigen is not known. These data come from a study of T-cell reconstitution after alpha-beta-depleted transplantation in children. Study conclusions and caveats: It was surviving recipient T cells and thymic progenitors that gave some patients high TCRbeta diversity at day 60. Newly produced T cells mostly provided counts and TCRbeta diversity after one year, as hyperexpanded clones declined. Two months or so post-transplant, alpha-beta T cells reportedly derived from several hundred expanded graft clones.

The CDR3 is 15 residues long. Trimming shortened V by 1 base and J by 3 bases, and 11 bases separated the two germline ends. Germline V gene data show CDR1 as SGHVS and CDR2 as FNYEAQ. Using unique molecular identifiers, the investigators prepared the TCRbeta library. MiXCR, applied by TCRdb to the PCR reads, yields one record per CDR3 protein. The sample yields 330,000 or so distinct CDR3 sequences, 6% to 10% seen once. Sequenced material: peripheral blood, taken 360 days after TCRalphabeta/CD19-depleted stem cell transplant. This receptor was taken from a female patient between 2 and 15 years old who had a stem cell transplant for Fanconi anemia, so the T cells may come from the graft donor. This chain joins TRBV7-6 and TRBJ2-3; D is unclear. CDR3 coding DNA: TGTGCCAGCAGCTTAGAGGTCGGGTCGACAGATACGCAGTATTTT. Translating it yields CASSLEVGSTDTQYF. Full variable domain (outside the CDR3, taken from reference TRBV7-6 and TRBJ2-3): GAGVSQSPRYKVTKRGQDVALRCDPISGHVSLYWYRQALGQGPEFLTYFNYEAQQDKSGLPNDRFSAERPEGSISTLTIQRTEQRDSAMYRCASSLEVGSTDTQYFGPGTRLTVL.